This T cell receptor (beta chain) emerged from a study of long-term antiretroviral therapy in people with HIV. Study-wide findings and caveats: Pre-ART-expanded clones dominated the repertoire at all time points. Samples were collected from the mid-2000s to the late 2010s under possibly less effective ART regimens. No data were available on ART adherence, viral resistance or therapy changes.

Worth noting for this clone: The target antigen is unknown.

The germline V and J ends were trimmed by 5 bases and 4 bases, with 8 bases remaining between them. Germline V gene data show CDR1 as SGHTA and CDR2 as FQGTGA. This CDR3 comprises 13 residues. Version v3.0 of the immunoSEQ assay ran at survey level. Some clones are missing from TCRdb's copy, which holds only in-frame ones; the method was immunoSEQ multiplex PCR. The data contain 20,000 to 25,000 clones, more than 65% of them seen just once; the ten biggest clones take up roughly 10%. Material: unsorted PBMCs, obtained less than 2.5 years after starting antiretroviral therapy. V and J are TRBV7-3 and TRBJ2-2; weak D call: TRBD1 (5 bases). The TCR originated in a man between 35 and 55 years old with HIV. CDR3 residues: CASSPQGTGELFF. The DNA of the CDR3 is TGTGCCAGCAGCCCGCAGGGCACCGGGGAGCTGTTTTTT.